Presented here are 25 T cell receptor beta chains from one specimen sequenced in a study of blood T cell repertoires in COVID-19. The table came from immunoSEQ multiplex PCR; TCRdb's copy has only in-frame clones and leaves some out. The sample carries about 330,000 clones, about 90% recorded once. The specimen was PBMCs or T cells enriched from blood (not recorded which). Source of these receptors: a young woman who had recovered from COVID-19.

The rearrangement uses TRBV5-1 and TRBJ2-1, with 10 bases identical to TRBD2. Germline trimming cut 1 base from V and 4 bases from J; bases unmatched to any gene: 5. Germline V gene lookup returns CDR1 SGHRS and CDR2 YFSETQ. This CDR3 is 16 amino acids long. The CDR3 reads CASSLRLAGGYNEQFF. The CDR3 region has the DNA TGCGCCAGCAGCTTGAGATTAGCGGGGGGTTACAATGAGCAGTTCTTC.

The V call is TRBV7-8, the J call TRBJ2-3, with D tentatively TRBD1 (6 bases). V lost 5 bases and J lost 3, with 15 bases in between. This CDR3 comprises 15 residues. In germline, CDR1 is SGHVS, CDR2 FQNEAQ. The CDR3 here is CASSQHRDTTDTQYF. In nucleotides, the CDR3 is TGTGCCAGCAGCCAACACCGGGACACGACAGATACGCAGTATTTT.

Only a few counts were recorded for this clone. This sample also contains other DNA sequences that code for the same CDR3. The rearrangement joins TRBV5-1 to TRBJ2-5; weak D call: TRBD2 (5 bases). The V and J ends lost 3 bases and 2 bases respectively, with 8 bases between them. There are 13 residues in the CDR3. Germline CDR1 SGHRS, CDR2 YFSETQ. CDR3 sequence: CASSWRLQETQYF. In nucleotides, the CDR3 is TGCGCCAGCAGCTGGCGACTACAAGAGACCCAGTACTTC.

Only one count was recorded for this clone. Other DNA sequences in the same sample also yield this CDR3. The chain recombines TRBV7-8 with TRBJ1-1; the D gene is possibly TRBD1 (5 bases). CDR1 and CDR2 (germline): SGHVS, FQNEAQ. The CDR3 is made up of 12 amino acids. Trimming pared 5 bases from V and 5 bases from J, leaving 9 bases between. DNA of the CDR3: TGTGCCAGCAGCCCGGGGGGGACTGAAGCTTTCTTT. It codes for CASSPGGTEAFF.

The chain carries TRBV7-9 and TRBJ2-3, with 8 bases matching TRBD2. J lost 0 bases, V lost 1 base, and 6 bases had no gene match. The CDR3 runs to 17 residues. The germline gives CDR1 SEHNR, CDR2 FQNEAQ (reference sequence). CDR3 in amino acids: CASSLVVRGGSTDTQYF. The CDR3 DNA reads TGTGCCAGCAGCTTAGTCGTTCGCGGGGGGAGCACAGATACGCAGTATTTT.

The rearrangement joins TRBV18 to TRBJ2-3; TRBD1 matches 8 bases. The germline V gene encodes CDR1 KGHSH and CDR2 LQKENI. This CDR3 comprises 18 residues. The ends lost 2 bases at V and 2 bases at J; junction bases unmatched: 12. In DNA, the CDR3 is TGTGCCAGCTCACCAATTGTCGGTGACAGGGGCTACACAGATACGCAGTATTTT. Encoded protein: CASSPIVGDRGYTDTQYF.

This chain connects TRBV19 to TRBJ1-3, with D perhaps TRBD1 (5 bases). Trimming removed 4 bases from V and 0 bases from J, with 16 bases in between. CDR1 LNHDA and CDR2 SQIVND come from the germline V gene (reference sequence). This CDR3 comprises 17 residues. For the CDR3, the DNA is TGTGCCAGTAGTACACCCATGGGACTTCTCTCTGGAAACACCATATATTTT. It encodes CASSTPMGLLSGNTIYF. The variable domain in full, with the rest retrieved from reference TRBV19 and TRBJ1-3, is DGGITQSPKYLFRKEGQNVTLSCEQNLNHDAMYWYRQDPGQGLRLIYYSQIVNDFQKGDIAEGYSVSREKKESFPLTVTSAQKNPTAFYLCASSTPMGLLSGNTIYFGEGSWLTVV.

This clone came up once. The chain recombines TRBV3-1 (or the pseudogene TRBV3-2) with TRBJ1-5; D gene uncertain. V was cut by 1 base and J by 2 bases, with 12 bases left in between. CDR3 length equals 16 residues. CDR1 is LGHDT and CDR2 is YNNKEL in the germline V gene (reference sequence). Written as DNA, the CDR3 is TGTGCCAGCAGCCAAGGAGGAGGCGGGGGCAATCAGCCCCAGCATTTT. Its translation: CASSQGGGGGNQPQHF.

The chain has TRBV19 and TRBJ1-1; perhaps TRBD1 as D (5 bases). This CDR3 is built from 15 residues. Between the trimmed V and J ends, which lost 5 bases and 1 base, there was a span of 14 bases. CDR1 and CDR2 from the germline V gene are LNHDA and SQIVND (reference sequence). The DNA for the CDR3 is TGTGCCAGTAGTTACCAGGACATTGGGAACACTGAAGCTTTCTTT. This sequence encodes CASSYQDIGNTEAFF.

The V call is TRBV29-1, the J call TRBJ1-2; TRBD1 might be the D (6 bases). CDR3 length equals 11 residues. V was pared by 6 bases and J by 6 bases, with 11 bases between. The germline V gene encodes CDR1 SQVTM and CDR2 ANQGSEA. The CDR3 DNA reads TGCAGCGTCACAGGGCCAGATGGCTACACCTTC. Amino acid sequence: CSVTGPDGYTF.

This clone has only one observation. The rearrangement links TRBV7-2 to TRBJ1-2; D unresolved. Germline V lookup: CDR1 SGHTA, CDR2 FQGNSA. Trimming removed 5 bases from V and 1 base from J, with 11 bases in between. The CDR3 length is 14 residues. This CDR3 is CASSPQAFNYGYTF. The CDR3 nucleotides are TGTGCCAGCAGCCCTCAGGCTTTTAACTATGGCTACACCTTC.

This clone appeared a few times. The chain links TRBV5-8 to TRBJ1-5; 9 bases align to TRBD1. The CDR3 is 15 residues long. Germline V lookup: CDR1 SGHTS, CDR2 YDEGEE. V gave up 3 bases and J gave up 5 bases; unmatched junction bases: 6. CDR3 region: CASSSGTGPYQPQHF. CDR3 DNA: TGTGCCAGCAGCTCCGGGACAGGGCCCTATCAGCCCCAGCATTTT.

CDR3 nucleotide sequence: TGTGCCAGCAGCTTAGGGACAGGGGGCGACTATGGCTACACCTTC. Translation: CASSLGTGGDYGYTF. The chain carries TRBV7-3 and TRBJ1-2; 12 positions match TRBD1. The J segment lost 3 bases and the V segment lost 2 bases, leaving 1 base of the junction unmatched. The CDR3 is 15 amino acids. The germline V gene encodes CDR1 SGHTA and CDR2 FQGTGA.

DNA of the CDR3: TGTGCCAGCAGCTACCACGGACAGGGGAGAGAGCAGTTCTTC. Amino acids: CASSYHGQGREQFF. The chain couples TRBV7-6 to TRBJ2-1; 9 nucleotides line up with TRBD1. The CDR3 is 14 residues long. Germline assignment: CDR1 SGHVS and CDR2 FNYEAQ. Unmatched junction bases numbered 8, after V lost 4 bases and J lost 10 bases. The variable domain in full, with the rest retrieved from reference TRBV7-6 and TRBJ2-1, is GAGVSQSPRYKVTKRGQDVALRCDPISGHVSLYWYRQALGQGPEFLTYFNYEAQQDKSGLPNDRFSAERPEGSISTLTIQRTEQRDSAMYRCASSYHGQGREQFFGPGTRLTVL.

This clone showed up just a few times. The chain is built from TRBV19 and TRBJ2-7, with 8 bases lining up with TRBD2. The CDR3 contains 15 residues. V lost 10 bases and J lost 4; bases outside the gene matches: 15. Germline CDR1 LNHDA, CDR2 SQIVND (reference sequence). The DNA of the CDR3 is TGTGCCACCACTAGGGATGTAGCGGGGTCTTACGAGCAGTACTTC. It translates to CATTRDVAGSYEQYF.

The chain has TRBV11-3 and TRBJ1-1, with 7 bases matching TRBD1. Germline assignment: CDR1 SGHNT and CDR2 YENEEA. The CDR3 totals 14 residues. V lost 5 bases to trimming and J lost 4 bases; unmatched junction nucleotides: 7. CDR3 loop: CASSLGGAGTEAFF. The CDR3 coding sequence is TGTGCCAGCAGCCTAGGGGGCGCCGGCACTGAAGCTTTCTTT.

The chain joins TRBV6-5 to TRBJ2-5; D uncertain. Trimming removed 7 bases at V and 4 bases at J, with 4 bases between. Per germline, CDR1 MNHEY and CDR2 SVGAGI. The length of the CDR3 is 10 residues. CDR3 nucleotide sequence: TGTGCCAGCACCTTAGAGACCCAGTACTTC. Translated: CASTLETQYF.

This chain connects TRBV7-9 to TRBJ2-1; a possible D gene is TRBD2 (7 bases). From germline, CDR1 is SEHNR and CDR2 FQNEAQ (reference sequence). The CDR3 is 16 amino acids. Trimming left V 5 bases short and J 4 bases short, with 18 bases between. CDR3 region: CASSPQWGGPYNEQFF. Here the CDR3 DNA reads TGTGCCAGCAGCCCCCAATGGGGGGGGCCTTACAATGAGCAGTTCTTC.

V usage is TRBV5-1 and J usage is TRBJ2-7; D ambiguous. Trimming shortened V by 0 bases and J by 2 bases, and 9 bases separated the two germline ends. CDR1 is SGHRS and CDR2 is YFSETQ in the germline V gene. The CDR3 is 14 residues long. CDR3 sequence: CASSLDPLTYEQYF. The CDR3 bases are TGCGCCAGCAGCTTGGATCCCCTAACCTACGAGCAGTACTTC.

This rearrangement joins TRBV5-1 to TRBJ1-2; D is ambiguous. The CDR3 sequence is 13 residues long. Trimming removed 0 bases from V and 7 bases from J, with 10 bases in between. Germline V gene sequence: CDR1 SGHRS, CDR2 YFSETQ. The CDR3 loop reads CASSLDGSGGYTF. CDR3 sequence (DNA): TGCGCCAGCAGCTTGGACGGGTCTGGTGGCTACACCTTC.

CDR3 sequence reads: CATSERPGGGYTF. The CDR3 bases are TGTGCCACCAGTGAGCGGCCGGGGGGCGGCTACACCTTC. The V and J genes are TRBV24-1 and TRBJ1-2, with D perhaps matching TRBD1 (6 bases). Germline assignment: CDR1 KGHDR and CDR2 SFDVKD. V was pared by 4 bases and J by 8 bases, with 13 bases between. The CDR3 extends over 13 amino acids.

This clone was observed a single time. This chain uses TRBV5-1 with TRBJ1-1, with 9 bases matching TRBD1. From germline, CDR1 is SGHRS and CDR2 YFSETQ. The CDR3 length is 15 residues. With 4 bases clipped from V and 0 bases from J, the junction kept 4 bases outside the gene matches. The CDR3 coding sequence is TGCGCCAGCAGCGCACAGGGGGCGGTGAACACTGAAGCTTTCTTT. Amino acid sequence: CASSAQGAVNTEAFF.

The chain recombines TRBV5-8 with TRBJ2-7, with D possibly matching TRBD2 (6 bases). The CDR3 loop spans 15 amino acids. V was pared by 1 base and J by 6 bases, with 17 bases between. Germline V gene data show CDR1 as SGHTS and CDR2 as YDEGEE. The CDR3 sequence is CASSLFIGGISEQYF. In DNA, the CDR3 is TGTGCCAGCAGCTTGTTCATCGGGGGAATCAGCGAGCAGTACTTC.

This clone has just one count. In nucleotides, the CDR3 is TGTGCCAGCAGCCAAACCGGGACTAGCGGGGCCCACGGGACCCAGTACTTC. This codes for CASSQTGTSGAHGTQYF. The chain has TRBV4-2 and TRBJ2-5; 13 nucleotides agree with TRBD2. The CDR3 totals 17 residues. V shed 2 bases and J 7 bases; nucleotides not matched to a gene: 10. Germline V gives CDR1 LGHNA, CDR2 YNFKEQ.

This clone was seen only once. The chain employs TRBV9 and TRBJ2-2, with TRBD1 matching over 7 bases. The V segment lost 0 bases and the J segment 4 bases; nucleotides outside the gene matches: 9. The CDR3 loop spans 17 amino acids. Looked up from germline, CDR1 is SGDLS and CDR2 is YYNGEE. CDR3 region: CASSVVRGQYSTGELFF. CDR3 nucleotides: TGTGCCAGCAGCGTAGTCAGGGGACAGTATAGCACCGGGGAGCTGTTTTTT.